Below are 9 T cell receptor beta chains sequenced from a single sample in a study of cytomegalovirus exposure and HLA in healthy donors. 13 Jbeta primers and 60 Vbeta primers were used for the PCR. Profiling relied on immunoSEQ multiplex PCR, and the TCRdb table lists in-frame clones only, not all of them. The sample has 95,000 to 100,000 clones, approximately 72% seen once. Sequences were obtained from PBMCs. The receptor set was obtained from a woman in her forties in good health and CMV-seronegative.

The chain has TRBV7-9 and TRBJ2-7; 10 bases are shared with TRBD1. CDR3 length: 14 amino acids. Germline CDR1 SEHNR, CDR2 FQNEAQ (reference sequence). V trimming: 5 bases; J trimming: 9 bases; junction bases outside the gene matches: 10. The DNA for the CDR3 is TGTGCCAGCAGCCCGGGACAGGGGCTCGATTGGCAGTACTTC. Residues: CASSPGQGLDWQYF.

The rearrangement links TRBV19 to TRBJ1-5; 7 bases map to TRBD1. Germline V CDR1 and CDR2: LNHDA, SQIVND (reference sequence). After removal of 5 bases from V and 3 bases from J, the junction contained 13 bases not matched to a gene. This CDR3 comprises 17 residues. CDR3: CASSYPRTGAHNQPQHF. Here the CDR3 DNA reads TGTGCCAGTAGTTACCCAAGGACAGGCGCCCACAATCAGCCCCAGCATTTT.

The genes are TRBV7-6 and TRBJ2-7, with 13 bases fitting TRBD2. Germline loops: CDR1 SGHVS, CDR2 FNYEAQ. V shed 1 base, J shed 0 bases, and the junction held 6 bases outside the gene matches. The CDR3 loop spans 18 amino acids. CDR3 residues: CASSLEPGLAGSSYEQYF. CDR3 sequence (DNA): TGTGCCAGCAGCTTAGAGCCGGGACTAGCGGGGAGCTCCTACGAGCAGTACTTC. Full variable domain (rest looked up from reference TRBV7-6 and TRBJ2-7): GAGVSQSPRYKVTKRGQDVALRCDPISGHVSLYWYRQALGQGPEFLTYFNYEAQQDKSGLPNDRFSAERPEGSISTLTIQRTEQRDSAMYRCASSLEPGLAGSSYEQYFGPGTRLTVT.

The genes are TRBV5-5 and TRBJ2-5; 8 nucleotides line up with TRBD2. The germline V gene has CDR1 SGHKS and CDR2 YYEKEE (reference sequence). The V segment lost 4 bases and the J segment 0 bases; nucleotides outside the gene matches: 5. The CDR3 is made up of 15 amino acids. CDR3 in DNA: TGTGCCAGCAGCGTGACTAGCGTGTACCAAGAGACCCAGTACTTC. Amino acids: CASSVTSVYQETQYF.

J is TRBJ2-5 and V is TRBV21-1; the table gives TRBD2 as D, unverified against the DNA. TRBV21-1 is described as a pseudogene. There are 14 residues in the CDR3. CDR3 sequence: CASSNAGGPETQYF. For the CDR3, the DNA is TGTGCCAGCAGCAACGCGGGAGGGCCGGAGACCCAGTACTTC.

The chain has TRBV4-2 and TRBJ2-3; TRBD2 matches at 8 bases. The CDR3 runs 13 residues. The ends lost 6 bases at V and 14 bases at J; junction bases unmatched: 13. Germline V gene sequence: CDR1 LGHNA, CDR2 YNFKEQ. The CDR3 region is CASRQHPGLDMYF. DNA for the CDR3: TGTGCCAGCAGACAACATCCGGGACTAGATATGTATTTT.

V is TRBV7-3 and J is TRBJ2-7; 9 nucleotides align to TRBD2. With 2 bases clipped from V and 6 bases from J, the junction kept 8 bases outside the gene matches. The CDR3 length is 15 residues. Per the germline V gene, CDR1 is SGHTA and CDR2 is FQGTGA. Written as DNA, the CDR3 is TGTGCCAGCAGCTTATCTCTAGCGGGGATGGGCGAGCAGTACTTC. It translates to CASSLSLAGMGEQYF. Full variable domain (rest looked up from reference TRBV7-3 and TRBJ2-7): GAGVSQTPSNKVTEKGKYVELRCDPISGHTALYWYRQSLGQGPEFLIYFQGTGAADDSGLPNDRFFAVRPEGSVSTLKIQRTERGDSAVYLCASSLSLAGMGEQYFGPGTRLTVT.

The chain uses TRBV7-3 and TRBJ2-2; 13 bases are a match to TRBD2. Unmatched junction bases numbered 6, after V lost 5 bases and J lost 6 bases. Germline V CDR1 and CDR2: SGHTA, FQGTGA. The CDR3 loop spans 16 amino acids. This CDR3 is CASSLGLAGVSGELFF. The DNA for the CDR3 is TGTGCCAGCAGCCTCGGACTAGCGGGAGTTTCCGGGGAGCTGTTTTTT. Supplemented by reference TRBV7-3 and TRBJ2-2, the full variable domain reads GAGVSQTPSNKVTEKGKYVELRCDPISGHTALYWYRQSLGQGPEFLIYFQGTGAADDSGLPNDRFFAVRPEGSVSTLKIQRTERGDSAVYLCASSLGLAGVSGELFFGEGSRLTVL.

This clone has a handful of counts. This chain connects TRBV6-4 to TRBJ1-1, with TRBD1 as a possible D gene (6 bases). The V end was cut by 2 bases, the J end by 3 bases, with 7 bases between. CDR1 MRHNA and CDR2 SNTAGT come from the germline V gene. CDR3 size: 13 residues. Here the CDR3 reads CASSDGTHTEAFF. CDR3 DNA sequence: TGTGCCAGCAGTGACGGGACACACACTGAAGCTTTCTTT.